The rows below give T cell receptor beta chains drawn from one sample of a study of cytomegalovirus exposure and HLA in healthy donors. Profiled with immunoSEQ multiplex PCR; TCRdb holds only in-frame clones, not every one. The table records roughly 110,000 clones, 74% of them present only once. The sample was PBMCs. The origin of the receptors is a human donor in good health. CDR3s include the opening cysteine and the closing phenylalanine or tryptophan. The order of the fields is V gene, clone size, J gene, D gene, CDR3 DNA, CDR3 protein. D genes are given only for firm matches. Rows give clone size only sometimes, using once, few, many, or a class for an expanded clone.

v_gene: TRBV29-1; abundance: NA; j_gene: TRBJ2-5; d_gene: TRBD2; CDR3nt: TGCAGCGTTGAGGAGGGAATAGGATCGGGGACTAGCGGGAGTGGGGAGACCCAGTACTTC; CDR3aa: CSVEEGIGSGTSGSGETQYF
v_gene: TRBV29-1; abundance: NA; j_gene: TRBJ2-3; d_gene: TRBD2; CDR3nt: TGCAGCTTGGACCCCACCCTAGCGGACACAGATACGCAGTATTTT; CDR3aa: CSLDPTLADTDTQYF
v_gene: TRBV7-3; abundance: NA; j_gene: TRBJ2-3; d_gene: NA; CDR3nt: TGTGCCAGCAGCTTAAATACCGGGGACACAGATACGCAGTATTTT; CDR3aa: CASSLNTGDTDTQYF
v_gene: TRBV5-1; abundance: few; j_gene: TRBJ2-1; d_gene: NA; CDR3nt: TGCGCCAGCAGCGTCTCCCCAAGACTGGATGAGCAGTTCTTC; CDR3aa: CASSVSPRLDEQFF
v_gene: TRBV19; abundance: NA; j_gene: TRBJ1-5; d_gene: NA; CDR3nt: TGTGCCAGTAGTATAGATGGTGGGGGGGGGCAGCCCCAGCATTTT; CDR3aa: CASSIDGGGGQPQHF
v_gene: TRBV28; abundance: NA; j_gene: TRBJ1-2; d_gene: NA; CDR3nt: TGTGCCAGCAGTCCGTACAGGGATGGCTACACCTTC; CDR3aa: CASSPYRDGYTF
v_gene: TRBV15; abundance: NA; j_gene: TRBJ1-1; d_gene: NA; CDR3nt: TGTGCCACCAGCCCCGATTTGGGGGGGCGCGGGAATGAAGCTTTCTTT; CDR3aa: CATSPDLGGRGNEAFF
v_gene: TRBV6-1; abundance: few; j_gene: TRBJ2-3; d_gene: TRBD2; CDR3nt: TGTGCCAGCATCCCGGGACTAGACGTCGGTACGCAGTATTTT; CDR3aa: CASIPGLDVGTQYF
v_gene: TRBV6-1; abundance: NA; j_gene: TRBJ2-5; d_gene: NA; CDR3nt: TGTGCCAGCAGTGAGCTCTTCACCGGGGGTGAGCAGTACTTC; CDR3aa: CASSELFTGGEQYF
v_gene: TRBV10-1; abundance: NA; j_gene: TRBJ2-3; d_gene: TRBD2; CDR3nt: TGCGCCAGCAGTGTCTTGGCGGGAGGAGATACGCAGTATTTT; CDR3aa: CASSVLAGGDTQYF
v_gene: TRBV5-1; abundance: NA; j_gene: TRBJ2-3; d_gene: NA; CDR3nt: TGCGCCAGCAGCTTGGGAGCAGATACGCAGTATTTT; CDR3aa: CASSLGADTQYF
v_gene: TRBV7-3; abundance: NA; j_gene: TRBJ1-1; d_gene: NA; CDR3nt: TGTGCCAGCAGCTCCAGGACCAGCGGGACTGAAGCTTTCTTT; CDR3aa: CASSSRTSGTEAFF
v_gene: TRBV10-3; abundance: NA; j_gene: TRBJ2-3; d_gene: NA; CDR3nt: TGTGCCATCAGTGAAACAGGCCCTCCCACAGATACGCAGTATTTT; CDR3aa: CAISETGPPTDTQYF
v_gene: TRBV28; abundance: NA; j_gene: TRBJ2-7; d_gene: TRBD1; CDR3nt: TGTGCCAGCAGCCGACGCCCAGGGGGCTTGTACGAGCAGTACTTC; CDR3aa: CASSRRPGGLYEQYF
v_gene: TRBV19; abundance: once; j_gene: TRBJ1-6; d_gene: NA; CDR3nt: TGTGCCAGTAGGGCGGGGGAAAATTCACCCCTCCACTTT; CDR3aa: CASRAGENSPLHF
v_gene: TRBV5-6; abundance: NA; j_gene: TRBJ1-4; d_gene: TRBD1; CDR3nt: TGTGCCAGCAGCTCCAGACAGGGCTATAATGAAAAACTGTTTTTT; CDR3aa: CASSSRQGYNEKLFF
v_gene: TRBV19; abundance: NA; j_gene: TRBJ2-5; d_gene: TRBD2; CDR3nt: TGTGCCAGTAGTATTCGACTAGCGGGGGGCGGTCAAGAGACCCAGTACTTC; CDR3aa: CASSIRLAGGGQETQYF
v_gene: TRBV6-1; abundance: NA; j_gene: TRBJ1-5; d_gene: TRBD1; CDR3nt: TGTGCCAGCAGTGAAACAGGGGACAGCAATCAGCCCCAGCATTTT; CDR3aa: CASSETGDSNQPQHF
v_gene: TRBV14; abundance: few; j_gene: TRBJ1-4; d_gene: NA; CDR3nt: TGTGCCAGCAGCCTAGGTGGGGGCCTACAGGAAAAACTGTTTTTT; CDR3aa: CASSLGGGLQEKLFF
v_gene: TRBV30; abundance: NA; j_gene: TRBJ2-5; d_gene: TRBD1; CDR3nt: TGTGCCTGGGGCAGGGGGCAGAGGGAGACCCAGTACTTC; CDR3aa: CAWGRGQRETQYF
v_gene: TRBV1; abundance: NA; j_gene: TRBJ2-1; d_gene: NA; CDR3nt: TGCACCAGCAGCCAGCAGAAAACTAGCGGGAGGGGGGCCTACAATGAGCAGTTCTTC; CDR3aa: CTSSQQKTSGRGAYNEQFF